These 4 T cell receptor beta chains were sequenced from one sample in a study of blood T cell repertoires in COVID-19 (dated by TCRdb to 2019 to 2021). Library preparation used the immunoSEQ multiplex PCR assay. Held by TCRdb, this immuneACCESS table contains in-frame sequences only and omits some clones. Under half of the omission traces to an unresolved V gene where checked; the cause of the rest is unknown. In all, the sample holds about 120,000 clones, and over 70% of those were seen once. The ten largest make up 25% to 35% of the sample. The sample was peripheral blood. These receptors originate from a woman in her 70s with acute or convalescent COVID-19.

The chain employs TRBV29-1 and TRBJ2-5; possibly TRBD1 for D (6 bases). This CDR3 contains 14 residues. From germline, CDR1 is SQVTM and CDR2 ANQGSEA. Trimming pared 3 bases from V and 5 bases from J, leaving 16 bases between. The CDR3 region is CSVDVSGVRETQYF. The CDR3 DNA follows: TGCAGCGTTGATGTTTCAGGGGTACGTGAGACCCAGTACTTC.

DNA of the CDR3: TGCGCCAGCAGCTTCGACAGTCAGGCTGCCAATGAGCAGTTCTTC. Protein sequence: CASSFDSQAANEQFF. The chain is built from TRBV5-1 and TRBJ2-1; TRBD1 might be the D (5 bases). The germline V gene has CDR1 SGHRS and CDR2 YFSETQ. The CDR3 sequence is 15 residues long. V was trimmed by 2 bases and J by 6 bases, leaving 15 bases between them.

This clone was seen once. The genes are TRBV30 and TRBJ2-3; 10 bases map to TRBD2. V shed 1 base and J 0 bases; nucleotides not matched to a gene: 7. The germline CDR1 and CDR2 sequences are GTSNPN and SVGIG (reference sequence). The CDR3 totals 17 residues. CDR3 sequence: CAWSGSGGPISTDTQYF. The CDR3 coding sequence is TGTGCCTGGAGTGGTAGCGGGGGGCCGATTAGCACAGATACGCAGTATTTT. Using reference TRBV30 and TRBJ2-3 for the parts outside the CDR3, the full variable domain is SQTIHQWPATLVQPVGSPLSLECTVEGTSNPNLYWYRQAAGRGLQLLFYSVGIGQISSEVPQNLSASRPQDRQFILSSKKLLLSDSGFYLCAWSGSGGPISTDTQYFGPGTRLTVL.

The V and J genes are TRBV6-5 and TRBJ1-3; D not resolved. V was cut by 0 bases and J by 2 bases, with 11 bases left in between. Germline-derived CDR1 and CDR2 are MNHEY and SVGAGI. The CDR3 runs 16 residues. The CDR3 is CASSYSTVTAGNTIYF. The CDR3 bases are TGTGCCAGCAGTTACTCGACTGTAACCGCTGGAAACACCATATATTTT.